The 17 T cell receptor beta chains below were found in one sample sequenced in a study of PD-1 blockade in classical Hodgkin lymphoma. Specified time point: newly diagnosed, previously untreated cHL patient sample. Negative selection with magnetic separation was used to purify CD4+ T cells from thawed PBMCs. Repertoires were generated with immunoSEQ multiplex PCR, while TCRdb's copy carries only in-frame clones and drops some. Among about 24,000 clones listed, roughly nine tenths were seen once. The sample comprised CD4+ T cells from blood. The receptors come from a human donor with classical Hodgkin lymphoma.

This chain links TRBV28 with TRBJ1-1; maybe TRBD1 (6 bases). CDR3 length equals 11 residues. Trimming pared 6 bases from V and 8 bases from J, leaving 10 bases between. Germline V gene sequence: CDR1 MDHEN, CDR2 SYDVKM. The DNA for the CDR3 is TGTGCCAGCAGCCGGGACATCGAAGCTTTCTTT. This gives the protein CASSRDIEAFF.

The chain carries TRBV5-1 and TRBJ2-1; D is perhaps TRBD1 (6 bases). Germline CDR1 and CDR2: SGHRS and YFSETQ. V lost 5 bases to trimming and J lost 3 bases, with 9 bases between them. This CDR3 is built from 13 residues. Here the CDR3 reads CASRTGRYNEQFF. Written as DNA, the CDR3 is TGCGCCAGCAGAACAGGGCGCTACAATGAGCAGTTCTTC.

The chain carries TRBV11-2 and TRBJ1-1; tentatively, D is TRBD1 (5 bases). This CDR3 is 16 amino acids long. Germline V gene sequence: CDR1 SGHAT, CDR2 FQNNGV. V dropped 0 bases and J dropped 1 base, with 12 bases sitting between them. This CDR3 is CASSLEFGAKNTEAFF. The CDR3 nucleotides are TGTGCCAGCAGCTTAGAGTTCGGGGCAAAGAACACTGAAGCTTTCTTT.

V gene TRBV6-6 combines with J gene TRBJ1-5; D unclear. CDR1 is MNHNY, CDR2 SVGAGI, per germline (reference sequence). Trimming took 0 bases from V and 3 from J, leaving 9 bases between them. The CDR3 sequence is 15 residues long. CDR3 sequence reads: CASSYSTQFNQPQHF. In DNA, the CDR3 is TGTGCCAGCAGTTACTCTACACAGTTCAATCAGCCCCAGCATTTT.

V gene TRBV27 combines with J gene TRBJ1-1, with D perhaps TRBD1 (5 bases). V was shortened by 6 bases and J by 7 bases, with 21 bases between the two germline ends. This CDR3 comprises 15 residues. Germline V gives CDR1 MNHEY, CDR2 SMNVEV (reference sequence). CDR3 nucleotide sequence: TGTGCCAGCAGGAAAGCAACTTCGGGACTCCTTGAAGCTTTCTTT. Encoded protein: CASRKATSGLLEAFF.

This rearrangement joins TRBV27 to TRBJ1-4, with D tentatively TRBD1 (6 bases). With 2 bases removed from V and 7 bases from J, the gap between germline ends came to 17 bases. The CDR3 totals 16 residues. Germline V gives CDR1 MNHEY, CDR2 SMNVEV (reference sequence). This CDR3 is CASSLTRIQGFEKLFF. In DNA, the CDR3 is TGTGCCAGCAGTTTAACGCGCATACAGGGATTTGAAAAACTGTTTTTT.

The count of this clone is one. Written as DNA, the CDR3 is TGTGCCAGCAGCCCAGAGGGGCGGAGGGGCTACACCTTC. Translating gives CASSPEGRRGYTF. The chain joins TRBV7-2 to TRBJ1-2, with D maybe TRBD1 (5 bases). The V end was cut by 5 bases, the J end by 8 bases, with 15 bases between. The CDR3 is 13 amino acids. Germline lookup yields CDR1 SGHTA and CDR2 FQGNSA. Together with reference TRBV7-2 and TRBJ1-2, the CDR3 gives the full variable domain: GAGVSQSPSNKVTEKGKDVELRCDPISGHTALYWYRQSLGQGLEFLIYFQGNSAPDKSGLPSDRFSAERTGGSVSTLTIQRTQQEDSAVYLCASSPEGRRGYTFGSGTRLTVV.

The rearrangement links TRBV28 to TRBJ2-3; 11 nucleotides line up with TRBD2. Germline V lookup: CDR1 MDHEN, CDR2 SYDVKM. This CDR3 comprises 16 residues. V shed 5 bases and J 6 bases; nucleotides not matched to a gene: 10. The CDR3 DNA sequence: TGTGCCAGCAGTGAAACTAGCGGGGGTCCGCATGATACGCAGTATTTT. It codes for CASSETSGGPHDTQYF.

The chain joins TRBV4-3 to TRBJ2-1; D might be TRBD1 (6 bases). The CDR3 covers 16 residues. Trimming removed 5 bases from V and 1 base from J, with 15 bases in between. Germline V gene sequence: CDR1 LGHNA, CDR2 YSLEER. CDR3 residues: CASSSAGVGSYNEQFF. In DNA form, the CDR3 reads TGCGCCAGCAGCTCAGCAGGGGTCGGGTCCTACAATGAGCAGTTCTTC.

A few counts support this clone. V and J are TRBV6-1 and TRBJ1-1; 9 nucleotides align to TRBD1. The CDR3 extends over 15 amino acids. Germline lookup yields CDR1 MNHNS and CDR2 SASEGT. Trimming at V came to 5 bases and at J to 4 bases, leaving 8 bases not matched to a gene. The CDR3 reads CASSMRTGALTEAFF. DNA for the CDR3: TGTGCCAGCAGTATGCGGACAGGGGCGCTCACTGAAGCTTTCTTT.

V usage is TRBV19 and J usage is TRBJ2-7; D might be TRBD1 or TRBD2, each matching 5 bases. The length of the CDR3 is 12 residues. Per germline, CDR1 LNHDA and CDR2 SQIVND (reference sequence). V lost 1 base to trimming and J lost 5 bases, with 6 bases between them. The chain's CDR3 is CASSIGGHEQYF. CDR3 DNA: TGTGCCAGTAGTATAGGGGGACACGAGCAGTACTTC. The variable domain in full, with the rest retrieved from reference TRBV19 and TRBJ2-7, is DGGITQSPKYLFRKEGQNVTLSCEQNLNHDAMYWYRQDPGQGLRLIYYSQIVNDFQKGDIAEGYSVSREKKESFPLTVTSAQKNPTAFYLCASSIGGHEQYFGPGTRLTVT.

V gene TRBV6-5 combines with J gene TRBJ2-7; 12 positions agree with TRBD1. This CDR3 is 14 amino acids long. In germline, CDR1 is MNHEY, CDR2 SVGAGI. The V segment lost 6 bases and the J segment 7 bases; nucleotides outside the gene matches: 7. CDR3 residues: CASRWDRGRREQYF. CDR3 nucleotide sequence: TGTGCCAGCAGGTGGGACAGGGGGCGACGGGAGCAGTACTTC.

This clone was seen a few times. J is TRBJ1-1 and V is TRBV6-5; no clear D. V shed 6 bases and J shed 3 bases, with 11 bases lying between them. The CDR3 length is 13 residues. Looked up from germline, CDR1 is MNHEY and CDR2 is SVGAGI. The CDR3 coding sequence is TGTGCCAGCAGCTGGAGTTACGACACTGAAGCTTTCTTT. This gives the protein CASSWSYDTEAFF.

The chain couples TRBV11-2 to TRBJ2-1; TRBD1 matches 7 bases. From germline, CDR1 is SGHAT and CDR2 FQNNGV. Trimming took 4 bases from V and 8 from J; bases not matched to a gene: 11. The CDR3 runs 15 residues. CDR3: CASSSPRGPRHEQFF. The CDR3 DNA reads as TGTGCCAGCAGCTCGCCGAGGGGGCCGAGGCATGAGCAGTTCTTC.

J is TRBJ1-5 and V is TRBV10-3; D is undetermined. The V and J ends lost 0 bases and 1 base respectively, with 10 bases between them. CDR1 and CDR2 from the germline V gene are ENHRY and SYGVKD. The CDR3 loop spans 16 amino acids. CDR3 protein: CAISESLGRSNQPQHF. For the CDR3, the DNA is TGTGCCATCAGTGAGTCTCTGGGCAGGAGCAATCAGCCCCAGCATTTT.

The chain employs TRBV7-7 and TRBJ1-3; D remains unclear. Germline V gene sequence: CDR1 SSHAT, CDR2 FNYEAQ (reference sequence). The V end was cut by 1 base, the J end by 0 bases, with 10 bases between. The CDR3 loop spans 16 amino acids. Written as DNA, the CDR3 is TGTGCCAGCAGCTTAGGACCACTAGGCTCTGGAAACACCATATATTTT. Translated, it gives CASSLGPLGSGNTIYF.

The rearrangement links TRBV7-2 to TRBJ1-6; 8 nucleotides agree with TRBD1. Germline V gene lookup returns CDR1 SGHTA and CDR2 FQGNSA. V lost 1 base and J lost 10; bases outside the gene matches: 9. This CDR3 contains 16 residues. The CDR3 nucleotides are TGTGCCAGCAGCTTAGAGGGACAGGTTGAAGCCTCACCCCTCCACTTT. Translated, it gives CASSLEGQVEASPLHF.